This T cell receptor beta chain was obtained from a study of T cells after yellow fever vaccination. Study information: SMART-Seq v4 Ultra Low Input handled preparation of low-cell-number fractions.

V was cut by 2 bases and J by 5 bases, with 12 bases left in between. CDR1 is PRHDT, CDR2 FYEKMQ, per germline (reference sequence). The CDR3 is 14 residues long. The authors made TCR cDNA by 5'RACE template switching, adding a universal primer site and UMIs. Via MiXCR, TCRdb re-called the 5' RACE reads, giving one row per CDR3 protein. The table has hundreds of thousands of distinct CDR3 sequences, roughly a fifth seen once; the top ten hold 16%. A word on this clonotype: Its antigen is unidentified.

General study results and limits: Clones from primary vaccination mostly reappeared after the booster (less than 98% CD4, 88% CD8). The study noted that FACS-sorted repertoires could contain abundant clonotypes contaminating from the bulk population.

The sample in question was PBMCs, obtained around 3 weeks after the first yellow fever vaccination. The genes are TRBV13 and TRBJ2-5, with D tentatively TRBD1 or TRBD2 (5 bases each). The origin of this receptor is a man aged 18 to 29 who received the YFV17D yellow fever vaccine. CDR3 loop: CASSLPNEGETQYF. The CDR3 region has the DNA TGTGCCAGCAGCTTACCTAACGAGGGGGAGACCCAGTACTTC.